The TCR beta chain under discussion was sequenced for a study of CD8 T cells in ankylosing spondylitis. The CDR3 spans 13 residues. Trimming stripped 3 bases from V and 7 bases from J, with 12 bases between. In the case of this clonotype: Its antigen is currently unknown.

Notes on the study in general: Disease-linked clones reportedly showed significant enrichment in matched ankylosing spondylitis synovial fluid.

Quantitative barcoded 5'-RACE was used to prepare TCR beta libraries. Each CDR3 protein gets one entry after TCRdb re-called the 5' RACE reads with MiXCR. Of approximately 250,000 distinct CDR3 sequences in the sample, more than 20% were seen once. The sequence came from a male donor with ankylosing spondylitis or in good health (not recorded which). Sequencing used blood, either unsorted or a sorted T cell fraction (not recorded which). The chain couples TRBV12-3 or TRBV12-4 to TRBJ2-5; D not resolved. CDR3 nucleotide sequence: TGTGCCAGCAGTTTCCTTGGCGTAGTGACCCAGTACTTC. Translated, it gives CASSFLGVVTQYF.